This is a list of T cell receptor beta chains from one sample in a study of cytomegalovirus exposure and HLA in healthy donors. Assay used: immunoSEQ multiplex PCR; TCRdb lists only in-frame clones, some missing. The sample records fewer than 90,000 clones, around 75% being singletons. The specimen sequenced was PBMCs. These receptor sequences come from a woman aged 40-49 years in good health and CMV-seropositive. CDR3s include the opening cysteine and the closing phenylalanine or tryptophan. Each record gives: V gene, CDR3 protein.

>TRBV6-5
CASSYRQPGANVLTF
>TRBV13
CASSSLPGGYGYTF
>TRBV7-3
CASSPQSSGGGHEQFF
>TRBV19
CASSIIDSEQFF
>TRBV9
CASSVVPPSGGFTGELFF
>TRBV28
CASSLYNEQFF
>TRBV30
CAWLYRVEYGYTF
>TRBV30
CAWSEGLNTEAFF
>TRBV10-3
CAISGGRGGEQFF
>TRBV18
CASSVTEKDTQYF
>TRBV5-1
CASSLNPGAEAPNTEAFF
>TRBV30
CAWNAAGLTGELFF
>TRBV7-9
CASSSRAGGKLDTQYF
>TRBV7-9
CASSLGQPSYNEQFF
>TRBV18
CASSPGGETQYF
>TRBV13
CASSLSPGGSSYNEQFF
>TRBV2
CASSAGETQYF
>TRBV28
CASSSPAGEKPQHF
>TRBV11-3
CASRSGTNEQFF
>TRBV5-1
CASTSDRGSSGYTF
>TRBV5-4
CASSHRDSRYEQYF
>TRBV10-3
CAISELKGVRVTDTQYF
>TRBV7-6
CASSVLGVAPDTQYF
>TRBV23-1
CASSQPARDTGELFF
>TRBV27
CASSLLGTGAKNIQYF
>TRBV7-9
CASSLTGGGETQYF
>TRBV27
CASSPPGTAHRGELFF
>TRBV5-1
CASSLAAGGQPQHF
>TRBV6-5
CASTRTGGNYGYTF
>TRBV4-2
CASSQEERPFSYEQYF
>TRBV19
CASREGGTLPTQYF
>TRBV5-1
CASSLSLTSGSAFF
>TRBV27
CATRLLGRDEQFF
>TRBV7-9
CASSLGTATPYF
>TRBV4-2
CASSHDGITINQPQHF
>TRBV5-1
CASSLGTGTNPPYEQYF
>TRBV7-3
CASSWSGKETQYF
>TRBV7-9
CASSFRDRSYEQYF
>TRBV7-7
CASSRSGLQETQYF
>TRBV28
CASSLFARGLAEAFF
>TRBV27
CASSFGGSNQPQHF
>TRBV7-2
CASSWGQVTEAFF
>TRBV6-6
CASSYSKRDSTYEQYF
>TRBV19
CASSSDRANQPQHF
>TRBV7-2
CASQGGGWNIQYF
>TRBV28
CASSFTPPQHF
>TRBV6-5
CASTEFRNTEAFF
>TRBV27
CASSPSAGASTDTQYF
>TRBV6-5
CASNAATGNHEQYF
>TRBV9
CASSVTGIHYGYTF